The rows below give T cell receptor beta chains drawn from one sample of a study of blood T cells in healthy people across ages. TCRdb redid the calling of the 5' RACE reads with MiXCR, one entry per CDR3 protein. Of some 1,800,000 distinct CDR3 sequences listed, about 39% were seen once; the top ten hold 20% to 25%. Sequencing used blood. Receptors originate from a human donor in good health. CDR3s include the opening cysteine and the closing phenylalanine or tryptophan. Each record gives: CDR3 length, J gene, V gene, D gene, clone size, CDR3 DNA, CDR3 protein. The D gene is left open where the match is weak. Clone size is not always given. Where it is, it says once, few, many or a class for expanded clones.

>14|TRBJ1-1|TRBV7-2|-|-
TGTGCCAGCAGCTTAGTTTGGGGTAACACTGAAGCTTTCTTT
CASSLVWGNTEAFF
>15|TRBJ2-4|TRBV5-5|-|once
TGTGCCAGCAGCTTGGAGAGACGGTGGGGAAACATTCAGTACTTC
CASSLERRWGNIQYF
>15|TRBJ2-7|TRBV5-1|TRBD1|-
TGCGCCAGCACACGTACAGGGGCAATTCCCTACGAGCAGTACTTC
CASTRTGAIPYEQYF
>13|TRBJ2-3|TRBV7-3|-|many
TGTGCCAGCAGCTTCTCACGAACAGATACGCAGTATTTT
CASSFSRTDTQYF
>16|TRBJ2-4|TRBV6-4|-|-
TGTGCCAGCAGTGAGAGTGCGGCGGGCCCCTACAATGAGCAGTACTTC
CASSESAAGPYNEQYF
>14|TRBJ1-1|TRBV27|TRBD1|-
TGTGCCAGCAGGGACACGGACAGGGAGACTGAAGCTTTCTTT
CASRDTDRETEAFF
>15|TRBJ2-2|TRBV7-3|-|-
TGTGCCAGCAGCTTAATCGGGGGCGCCACCGGGGAGCTGTTTTTT
CASSLIGGATGELFF
>13|TRBJ1-1|TRBV29-1|-|-
TGCAGCGTCGATACAGGGTTGGACACTGAAGCTTTCTTT
CSVDTGLDTEAFF
>14|TRBJ2-3|TRBV7-9|TRBD1|many
TGTGCCAGCAGCTTAGGACAGGGAGAAGATACGCAGTATTTT
CASSLGQGEDTQYF
>15|TRBJ2-3|TRBV7-2|TRBD1|many
TGTGCCAGCAGCTTAGGGGGACAGGGTACAGATACGCAGTATTTT
CASSLGGQGTDTQYF
>16|TRBJ2-1|TRBV6-5|-|-
TGTGCCAGCGGCCGGGGGCCGGGACAGCTAGGCAATGAGCAGTTCTTC
CASGRGPGQLGNEQFF
>13|TRBJ2-7|TRBV7-9|TRBD1|few
TGTGCCAGCAGCCCTCGGGACAGGGAGAGTGGGTACTTC
CASSPRDRESGYF
>14|TRBJ2-1|TRBV27|-|-
TGTGCCAGCCGATTTACCGGGAGTTACAATGAGCAGTTCTTC
CASRFTGSYNEQFF
>13|TRBJ1-1|TRBV9|-|once
TGTGCCAGCAGCCGCACAGTACAGGGTGAAGCTTTCTTT
CASSRTVQGEAFF
>14|TRBJ2-4|TRBV10-3|-|-
TGTGCCATCAGTGAACCGGAACAGAAAAACATTCAGTACTTC
CAISEPEQKNIQYF
>15|TRBJ2-1|TRBV11-2|-|few
TGTGCCAGCAGCTTACAGCAGAACTCCTACAATGAGCAGTTCTTC
CASSLQQNSYNEQFF
>15|TRBJ1-1|TRBV5-1|TRBD1|-
TGCGCCAGCAGCTTAGGGACAGGGGGCTACACTGAAGCTTTCTTT
CASSLGTGGYTEAFF
>15|TRBJ1-1|TRBV20-1|-|-
TGCAGTGCTAGAGTTATAGGGGGAGCGAACACTGAAGCTTTCTTT
CSARVIGGANTEAFF
>15|TRBJ1-2|TRBV7-2|-|-
TGTGCCAGCAGCGGACCACGGACCTCGAACTATGGCTACACCTTC
CASSGPRTSNYGYTF
>17|TRBJ2-1|TRBV9|TRBD1|few
TGTGCCAGCAGCTCGAACCGACAGGGCGGGTCCTACAATGAGCAGTTCTTC
CASSSNRQGGSYNEQFF
>17|TRBJ2-6|TRBV28|TRBD1|many
TGTGCCAGCAGGCCCGGACAGGGGGCGAAAGGGGCCAACGTCCTGACTTTC
CASRPGQGAKGANVLTF
>19|TRBJ1-6|TRBV12-3/TRBV12-4|-|few
TGTGCCAGCAGGCGGGTTCGGGGGACGATGTTGTACTATAATTCACCCCTCCACTTT
CASRRVRGTMLYYNSPLHF
>15|TRBJ1-2|TRBV12-3/TRBV12-4|-|-
TGTGCCAGCAGTTTACCCGATGACAGGACCCATGGCTACACCTTC
CASSLPDDRTHGYTF
>15|TRBJ1-2|TRBV9|-|-
TGTGCCAGCAGCCAAGGGCCAGGACCTGACTATGGCTACACCTTC
CASSQGPGPDYGYTF
>14|TRBJ1-4|TRBV6-2/TRBV6-3|-|-
TGTGCCAGCAGCCGGGACGGACACTTTGGAGAACTGTTTTTT
CASSRDGHFGELFF
>14|TRBJ2-5|TRBV29-1|TRBD1|-
TGCAGCGTTGAGGAGACAGGGGGTGGGGAGACCCAGTACTTC
CSVEETGGGETQYF
>16|TRBJ2-1|TRBV5-1|TRBD2|-
TGCGCCAGCTGTCCGGGACTAGCGGGGAAGAACAATGAGCAGTTCTTC
CASCPGLAGKNNEQFF
>14|TRBJ2-1|TRBV20-1|TRBD1|-
TGCAGTGCGGGGGACAGGGCTACTTACAATGAGCAGGTCTTC
CSAGDRATYNEQVF
>12|TRBJ1-1|TRBV6-1|-|-
TGTGCCAGCAGTGACGAGGGGACTGAAGCTTTCTTT
CASSDEGTEAFF
>15|TRBJ1-1|TRBV18|-|-
TGTGCCAGCTCACCTCGCGGGGGCTCGAACACTGAAGCTTTCTTT
CASSPRGGSNTEAFF
>14|TRBJ1-1|TRBV20-1|TRBD1|-
TGCAGTTCGATGCCGGGACAGGGGGGACCTGAAGCTTTCTTT
CSSMPGQGGPEAFF
>12|TRBJ2-1|TRBV10-3|-|-
TGTGCCATGGGATCCCCTCAAGGTGAGCAGTTCTTC
CAMGSPQGEQFF
>13|TRBJ2-5|TRBV3-1|-|-
TGTGCCAGCAGCCAACCAGGGTTCGATGAGCAGTACTTC
CASSQPGFDEQYF
>14|TRBJ2-7|TRBV4-1|-|few
TGTGCCAGCAGCCAAAGGGAGCCCAACCACGAGCAGTACTTC
CASSQREPNHEQYF
>13|TRBJ2-7|TRBV20-1|-|-
TGCAGTGCTCGACAGACTTTCTCCTACGAGCAGTACTTC
CSARQTFSYEQYF
>15|TRBJ2-1|TRBV20-1|-|-
TGCAGTGCTAGAAGTAGTTTTGGCAGGTACAATGAGCAGTTCTTC
CSARSSFGRYNEQFF
>16|TRBJ2-3|TRBV10-3|-|few
TGTGCCATCAGTGAGGGACAGATCAATACCCAAGATACGCAGTATTTT
CAISEGQINTQDTQYF
>15|TRBJ1-2|TRBV27|-|-
TGTGCCAGCAGCTTCCTCCGACAGGCTAACTATGGCTACACCTTC
CASSFLRQANYGYTF
>17|TRBJ2-2|TRBV28|TRBD1|-
TGTGCCAGCAGCATCAGTCCCGGGACAGGGGGAACCGGGGAGCTGTTTTTT
CASSISPGTGGTGELFF
>15|TRBJ2-3|TRBV5-1|-|-
TGCGCCAGCAGCTTGAGGTTCGGTGATGAGGGTACGCAGTATTTT
CASSLRFGDEGTQYF
>14|TRBJ2-7|TRBV9|TRBD1|few
TGTGCCAGCAGCGTAGGGGACAGGGACTACGAGCAGTACTTC
CASSVGDRDYEQYF
>12|TRBJ2-5|TRBV20-1|-|-
TGCAGTGTTCACCGGGACCCAGAGACCCAGTACTTC
CSVHRDPETQYF
>13|TRBJ2-7|TRBV7-3|-|few
TGTGCCAGCAGCTTGTCATCTGACTACGAGCAGTACTTC
CASSLSSDYEQYF
>13|TRBJ1-2|TRBV7-2|-|few
TGTGCCAGCAGCTATCGGACAGACTATGGCTACACCTTC
CASSYRTDYGYTF
>14|TRBJ2-7|TRBV7-2|-|few
TGTGCCAGCAGCTTAGGCAGGGTAGTCTACGAGCAGTACTTC
CASSLGRVVYEQYF
>12|TRBJ2-3|TRBV29-1|-|-
TGCAGCGTTGAGAGGGGAAGAGATACGCAGTATTTT
CSVERGRDTQYF
>13|TRBJ2-4|TRBV27|-|few
TGTGCCAGCAGCCTGGACAGAATGAACATTCAGTACTTC
CASSLDRMNIQYF
>14|TRBJ2-3|TRBV12-3/TRBV12-4|-|few
TGTGCCAGCAGCTCCTGGGGAGGCACAGATACGCAGTATTTT
CASSSWGGTDTQYF